The 21 T cell receptor beta chains listed next were all sequenced from one sample in a study of blood T cell repertoires in COVID-19. Data came from immunoSEQ multiplex PCR; TCRdb stores just in-frame clones and leaves some out. Seen here are a few hundred thousand clones, approximately 89% observed once, and the top ten hold 9.5%. Sequencing was done on a sample of PBMCs or T cells enriched from blood (not recorded which). These receptors were obtained from a woman aged 35 to 49 who had recovered from COVID-19.

The chain has TRBV7-9 and TRBJ1-1; tentatively, D is TRBD1 (6 bases). The CDR3 is made up of 15 amino acids. The V and J ends lost 2 bases and 5 bases respectively, with 15 bases between them. The V gene's germline CDR1 is SEHNR and CDR2 FQNEAQ (reference sequence). The CDR3 bases are TGTGCCAGCAGCTTATATGTAACAGGGATGACTGAAGCTTTCTTT. Residues: CASSLYVTGMTEAFF.

The V and J genes are TRBV7-6 and TRBJ2-5; 16 bases are a match to TRBD2. The CDR3 spans 16 residues. J was trimmed by 7 bases and V by 5 bases; bases with no gene match: 7. Germline-derived CDR1 and CDR2 are SGHVS and FNYEAQ. The CDR3 region is CASSPGTSGGAGTQYF. The CDR3 nucleotides are TGTGCCAGCAGCCCTGGGACTAGCGGGGGGGCCGGGACCCAGTACTTC.

The chain uses TRBV2 and TRBJ2-7, with D perhaps TRBD2 (5 bases). The CDR3 has 13 residues. Germline loops: CDR1 SNHLY, CDR2 FYNNEI. Trimming pared 5 bases from V and 3 bases from J, leaving 11 bases between. The CDR3 region is CASSNGLLYEQYF. CDR3 sequence (DNA): TGTGCCAGCAGTAACGGACTCCTCTACGAGCAGTACTTC.

This clone has just one count. The chain has TRBV7-2 and TRBJ2-7; 11 positions match TRBD2. The germline V gene encodes CDR1 SGHTA and CDR2 FQGNSA. The CDR3 is 19 amino acids. The V and J ends lost 5 bases and 3 bases, in that order; junction bases with no gene match: 18. For the CDR3, the DNA is TGTGCCAGCAGCCGTACCCTGGAGGGAGTAGCGGGGGGGTTCTACGAGCAGTACTTC. The encoded protein is CASSRTLEGVAGGFYEQYF.

The chain combines TRBV7-3 with TRBJ2-2; a weak D match, TRBD1 (6 bases). Trimming stripped 3 bases from V and 3 bases from J, with 20 bases between. The CDR3 runs to 18 residues. Per the germline V gene, CDR1 is SGHTA and CDR2 is FQGTGA. This CDR3 is CASSFKLGARGHTGELFF. CDR3 bases: TGTGCCAGCAGCTTCAAATTGGGGGCACGGGGCCACACCGGGGAGCTGTTTTTT.

This chain joins TRBV10-1 and TRBJ1-1; weak D call: TRBD1 (5 bases). Germline CDR1 WNHNN, CDR2 SYGVQD (reference sequence). The CDR3 has 15 amino acids. Trimming stripped 0 bases from V and 2 bases from J, with 10 bases between. DNA for the CDR3: TGCGCCAGCAGTGAGTCGACAGTGGGTAACACTGAAGCTTTCTTT. Translated: CASSESTVGNTEAFF.

The genes are TRBV27 and TRBJ2-7, with 12 positions matching TRBD2. The CDR3 extends over 14 amino acids. V was pared by 3 bases and J by 7 bases, with 4 bases of the junction left unmatched. Germline CDR1 is MNHEY and CDR2 is SMNVEV (reference sequence). CDR3 loop: CASSLQTSGGEQYF. The CDR3 region has the DNA TGTGCCAGCAGTTTGCAGACTAGCGGGGGAGAGCAGTACTTC.

J is TRBJ2-1 and V is TRBV2; 10 bases agree with TRBD2. Trimming cost V 8 bases and J 0 bases; bases outside gene matches: 4. Germline CDR1 is SNHLY and CDR2 is FYNNEI. This CDR3 is 15 amino acids long. The CDR3 loop reads CASVQREGSYNEQFF. The DNA of the CDR3 is TGTGCCAGCGTTCAGCGGGAGGGCTCCTACAATGAGCAGTTCTTC.

V usage is TRBV10-2 and J usage is TRBJ1-1; D is perhaps TRBD1 (5 bases). This CDR3 spans 13 amino acids. Trimming left V 10 bases short and J 4 bases short, with 16 bases between. Germline CDR1 and CDR2: WSHSY and SAAADI. This CDR3 reads CATGGDKVTEAFF. The DNA for the CDR3 is TGCGCCACCGGGGGAGACAAGGTCACTGAAGCTTTCTTT.

This chain joins TRBV5-1 and TRBJ2-3; D gene ambiguous. With 0 bases removed from V and 4 bases from J, the gap between germline ends came to 6 bases. Germline values: CDR1 SGHRS, CDR2 YFSETQ. This CDR3 comprises 13 residues. For the CDR3, the DNA is TGCGCCAGCAGCTTGGGGCCCGCAGATACGCAGTATTTT. The encoded protein is CASSLGPADTQYF.

The V call is TRBV6-5, the J call TRBJ2-3, with TRBD2 matching 9 bases. CDR1 and CDR2 from the germline V gene are MNHEY and SVGAGI. V was pared by 6 bases and J by 1 base, with 5 bases of the junction left unmatched. There are 15 residues in the CDR3. CDR3 residues: CASRGGTSRTDTQYF. The CDR3 region has the DNA TGTGCCAGCAGAGGAGGGACTAGCCGCACAGATACGCAGTATTTT.

This chain joins TRBV7-2 and TRBJ2-7; D may be TRBD1 (6 bases). The V and J ends lost 5 bases and 6 bases respectively, with 14 bases between them. Germline-derived CDR1 and CDR2 are SGHTA and FQGNSA. The CDR3 consists of 13 residues. The chain's CDR3 is CASSLLDRFEQYF. The CDR3 coding sequence is TGTGCCAGCAGCCTTCTTGACAGGTTCGAGCAGTACTTC.

This clone showed up just a few times. The chain is built from TRBV3-1 (or the pseudogene TRBV3-2) and TRBJ2-1; 8 nucleotides match TRBD1. The germline gives CDR1 LGHDT, CDR2 YNNKEL (reference sequence). The CDR3 has 16 amino acids. The ends lost 0 bases at V and 9 bases at J; junction bases unmatched: 10. DNA for the CDR3: TGTGCCAGCAGCCAAGAATGGGGACAGGTACCCGGTGAGCAGTTCTTC. Protein product: CASSQEWGQVPGEQFF.

This chain connects TRBV11-3 to TRBJ2-1, with 12 bases aligning to TRBD2. CDR1 and CDR2 from the germline V gene are SGHNT and YENEEA. CDR3 length: 16 amino acids. With 4 bases clipped from V and 7 bases from J, the junction kept 8 bases outside the gene matches. As DNA, the CDR3 is TGTGCCAGCAGCTCGATTCTAGCGGGAGGGAAAAATGAGCAGTTCTTC. Translated: CASSSILAGGKNEQFF.

A word on this clone: Other DNA variants within this sample encode the same CDR3. This chain connects TRBV4-1 to TRBJ2-1; TRBD2 agrees at 13 bases. V shed 3 bases and J 8 bases; nucleotides not matched to a gene: 4. Germline CDR1 MGHRA, CDR2 YSYEKL. The CDR3 has 15 residues. The CDR3 spells CASSHRTSGRDEQFF. In DNA form, the CDR3 reads TGCGCCAGCAGCCACCGAACTAGCGGGAGGGATGAGCAGTTCTTC.

This clone was counted once. The chain links TRBV7-2 to TRBJ2-2, with a weak D call TRBD1 (5 bases). Trimming removed 1 base from V and 1 base from J, with 10 bases in between. Germline V gene sequence: CDR1 SGHTA, CDR2 FQGNSA. CDR3 length: 16 residues. CDR3 region: CASSLEGPLNTGELFF. The CDR3 DNA reads as TGTGCCAGCAGCTTAGAGGGGCCGCTGAACACCGGGGAGCTGTTTTTT.

The V call is TRBV30, the J call TRBJ1-1, with TRBD1 identical over 10 bases. The junction had 5 bases not matched to a gene; V was cut back by 3 bases and J by 4 bases. Germline assignment: CDR1 GTSNPN and CDR2 SVGIG (reference sequence). CDR3 length: 14 residues. The CDR3 DNA reads TGTGCCTGGAGGGGGACAGGGGCGGCCACTGAAGCTTTCTTT. The encoded protein is CAWRGTGAATEAFF. The variable domain in full, completed from reference TRBV30 and TRBJ1-1, reads SQTIHQWPATLVQPVGSPLSLECTVEGTSNPNLYWYRQAAGRGLQLLFYSVGIGQISSEVPQNLSASRPQDRQFILSSKKLLLSDSGFYLCAWRGTGAATEAFFGQGTRLTVV.

The chain recombines TRBV6-6 with TRBJ2-3, with TRBD2 identical over 9 bases. J was trimmed by 4 bases and V by 5 bases; bases with no gene match: 13. The CDR3 is 17 amino acids. Germline assignment: CDR1 MNHNY and CDR2 SVGAGI (reference sequence). CDR3 in amino acids: CASSHPPSGDLSDTQYF. Written as DNA, the CDR3 is TGTGCCAGCAGTCACCCCCCTAGCGGGGACCTATCAGATACGCAGTATTTT.

The CDR3 sequence is CASSFSGATNEKLFF. CDR3 coding DNA: TGCGCCAGCAGCTTCTCAGGGGCAACTAATGAAAAACTGTTTTTT. V usage is TRBV5-1 and J usage is TRBJ1-4; D is possibly TRBD1 (6 bases). The CDR3 has 15 amino acids. Germline assignment: CDR1 SGHRS and CDR2 YFSETQ. V was pared by 2 bases and J by 0 bases, with 8 bases between. Full variable domain (missing parts from reference TRBV5-1 and TRBJ1-4): KAGVTQTPRYLIKTRGQQVTLSCSPISGHRSVSWYQQTPGQGLQFLFEYFSETQRNKGNFPGRFSGRQFSNSRSEMNVSTLELGDSALYLCASSFSGATNEKLFFGSGTQLSVL.

This chain links TRBV7-9 with TRBJ1-1; D uncertain. V shed 1 base and J shed 2 bases, with 11 bases lying between them. The CDR3 runs 15 residues. Germline CDR1 SEHNR, CDR2 FQNEAQ (reference sequence). The CDR3 spells CASSLGRLINTEAFF. As DNA, the CDR3 is TGTGCCAGCAGCTTAGGTCGACTCATTAACACTGAAGCTTTCTTT.

The rearrangement joins TRBV2 to TRBJ1-5; possible D gene TRBD1, 6 bases. V lost 6 bases, J lost 0 bases, and 9 bases lay in between. This CDR3 region has 14 residues. Germline values: CDR1 SNHLY, CDR2 FYNNEI. CDR3 amino acids: CASSTQGSNQPQHF. In nucleotides, the CDR3 is TGTGCCAGCAGCACACAGGGTAGCAATCAGCCCCAGCATTTT. Filled out from reference TRBV2 and TRBJ1-5, the complete variable domain reads EPEVTQTPSHQVTQMGQEVILRCVPISNHLYFYWYRQILGQKVEFLVSFYNNEISEKSEIFDDQFSVERPDGSNFTLKIRSTKLEDSAMYFCASSTQGSNQPQHFGDGTRLSIL.